This T cell receptor (beta chain) was sequenced during a study of T cell responses to AZD1222 COVID-19 vaccine. Germline V gene sequence: CDR1 MDHEN, CDR2 SYDVKM. This CDR3 has 15 amino acids. V lost 5 bases, J lost 3 bases, and 16 bases lay in between. Sequencing used immunoSEQ multiplex PCR; TCRdb keeps in-frame clones, though not all of them. The data hold approximately 110,000 clones, with roughly nine tenths observed a single time. This chain links TRBV28 with TRBJ1-1; no clear D gene. The receptor was derived from an adult in good health. Sequencing was performed on peripheral blood, taken on day 0 of AZD1222 vaccination. For the CDR3, the DNA is TGTGCCAGCAGTCTAGGACCCGGGCCGGACACTGAAGCTTTCTTT. Residues: CASSLGPGPDTEAFF.